These 8 T cell receptor beta chains were sequenced from one sample in a study of cytomegalovirus exposure and HLA in healthy donors. Vbeta (60) and Jbeta (13) primers were used in the PCR. Only in-frame clones appear in the TCRdb table, and some are missing; sequencing was by immunoSEQ multiplex PCR. The sample holds about 180,000 clones; over 70% are singletons and the top ten take more than 5.5%. Sequenced material: PBMCs. The receptors here all came from a man between 40 and 49 years old in good health and CMV-seronegative.

The rearrangement uses TRBV9 and TRBJ2-3, with 7 bases identical to TRBD2. V lost 0 bases to trimming and J lost 6 bases; unmatched junction nucleotides: 10. The CDR3 extends over 16 amino acids. Germline V CDR1 and CDR2: SGDLS, YYNGEE. CDR3 sequence (DNA): TGTGCCAGCAGCGTAGACCTAGCGGCACCAAGGGATACGCAGTATTTT. As protein: CASSVDLAAPRDTQYF.

The CDR3, as DNA: TGTGCCAGCAGCTTATCAGGGGGCCTACAAGAGACCCAGTACTTC. Residues: CASSLSGGLQETQYF. The genes are TRBV7-9 and TRBJ2-5; 8 bases agree with TRBD1. Germline V gives CDR1 SEHNR, CDR2 FQNEAQ (reference sequence). Trimming removed 2 bases from V and 2 bases from J; junction bases left unmatched: 4. This CDR3 is 15 amino acids long.

V and J are TRBV7-9 and TRBJ1-6, with D possibly matching TRBD1 (6 bases). The CDR3 length is 15 residues. V gave up 3 bases and J gave up 3 bases, with 9 bases separating them. Germline V gene sequence: CDR1 SEHNR, CDR2 FQNEAQ (reference sequence). CDR3 sequence: CASSLQGGYNSPLHF. The CDR3 DNA follows: TGTGCCAGCAGCTTGCAAGGGGGCTATAATTCACCCCTCCACTTT. Supplemented by reference TRBV7-9 and TRBJ1-6, the full variable domain reads DTGVSQNPRHKITKRGQNVTFRCDPISEHNRLYWYRQTLGQGPEFLTYFQNEAQLEKSRLLSDRFSAERPKGSFSTLEIQRTEQGDSAMYLCASSLQGGYNSPLHFGNGTRLTVT.

J is TRBJ2-5 and V is TRBV7-9; 10 bases align to TRBD1. Germline trimming cut 3 bases from V and 0 bases from J; bases unmatched to any gene: 1. The CDR3 is 15 residues long. Germline CDR1 reads SEHNR; CDR2 reads FQNEAQ (reference sequence). The CDR3 here is CASSFGTGDQETQYF. The CDR3 nucleotides read TGTGCCAGCAGCTTTGGGACAGGGGACCAAGAGACCCAGTACTTC.

The chain joins TRBV27 to TRBJ2-7, with TRBD1 matching 8 bases. The CDR3 has 15 amino acids. Germline assignment: CDR1 MNHEY and CDR2 SMNVEV (reference sequence). The trim removed 6 bases at V and 4 bases at J, leaving 11 bases unmatched. Here the CDR3 reads CASRDSDRDGYEQYF. The CDR3 DNA sequence: TGTGCCAGCAGAGATTCGGACAGGGATGGATACGAGCAGTACTTC.

This clone was found a few times. The chain joins TRBV6-5 to TRBJ1-2, with TRBD1 matching over 7 bases. From germline, CDR1 is MNHEY and CDR2 SVGAGI. CDR3 length equals 14 residues. Trimming removed 6 bases from V and 8 bases from J; junction bases left unmatched: 12. CDR3 coding DNA: TGTGCCAGCAGCCTCCTGACAGGGATGCCCGGCTACACCTTC. Its translation is CASSLLTGMPGYTF.

This clone has more than one count but fewer than ten. The chain has TRBV18 and TRBJ2-3; D unclear. The CDR3 totals 13 residues. The germline gives CDR1 KGHSH, CDR2 LQKENI. Trimming took 3 bases from V and 9 from J, leaving 13 bases between them. The CDR3 DNA sequence: TGTGCCAGCTCACCGCCATCGTTAGAAACGCAGTATTTT. Its translation is CASSPPSLETQYF.

The chain carries TRBV29-1 and TRBJ2-1, with TRBD2 matching 9 bases. Germline V gives CDR1 SQVTM, CDR2 ANQGSEA. This CDR3 has 15 residues. Losses at the gene ends were 5 bases for V and 2 bases for J; bases not matched to a gene: 7. The CDR3 DNA reads as TGCAGCGTTCCCCGGCTAGCGGGGACCTACAATGAGCAGTTCTTC. It yields the protein CSVPRLAGTYNEQFF.